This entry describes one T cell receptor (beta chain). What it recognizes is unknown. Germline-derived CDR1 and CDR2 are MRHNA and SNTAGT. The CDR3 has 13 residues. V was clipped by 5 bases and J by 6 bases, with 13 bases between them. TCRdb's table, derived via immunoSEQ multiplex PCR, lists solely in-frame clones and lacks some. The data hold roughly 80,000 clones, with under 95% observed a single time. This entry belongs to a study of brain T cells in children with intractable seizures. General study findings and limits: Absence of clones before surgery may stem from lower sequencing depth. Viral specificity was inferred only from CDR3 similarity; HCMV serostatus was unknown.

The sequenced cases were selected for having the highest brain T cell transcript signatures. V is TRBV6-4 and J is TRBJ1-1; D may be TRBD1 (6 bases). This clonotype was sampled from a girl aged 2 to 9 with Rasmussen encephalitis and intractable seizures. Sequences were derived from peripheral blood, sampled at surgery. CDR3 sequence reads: CASSPFGGAEAFF. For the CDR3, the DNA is TGTGCCAGCAGTCCTTTTGGGGGCGCTGAAGCTTTCTTT.